These T cell receptor beta chains were read from a single sample in a study of blood T cell repertoires in COVID-19. Profiled with immunoSEQ multiplex PCR; TCRdb holds only in-frame clones, not every one. Of just under 150,000 clones listed, about nine tenths were seen once; the top ten hold more than 0.8%. Material: peripheral blood. Source of these receptors: a woman between 50 and 59 years old with acute or convalescent COVID-19. Both conserved end residues are part of each CDR3. The order of the fields is V gene, J gene, D gene, clone size, CDR3 protein, CDR3 DNA. D genes are given only for firm matches. Clone size, where shown, is once, few, many, or a class for clones that have expanded.

v_gene: TRBV7-9
j_gene: TRBJ1-5
d_gene: NA
abundance: NA
CDR3aa: CASTWGYSNQPQHF
CDR3nt: TGTGCCAGCACCTGGGGCTATAGCAATCAGCCCCAGCATTTT

v_gene: TRBV2
j_gene: TRBJ2-1
d_gene: NA
abundance: NA
CDR3aa: CASIAGSYNEQFF
CDR3nt: TGTGCCAGCATCGCAGGCTCCTACAATGAGCAGTTCTTC

v_gene: TRBV14
j_gene: TRBJ2-1
d_gene: TRBD2
abundance: many
CDR3aa: CASSQTGTRYNEQFF
CDR3nt: TGTGCCAGCAGCCAAACCGGGACTAGATACAATGAGCAGTTCTTC

v_gene: TRBV19
j_gene: TRBJ2-5
d_gene: NA
abundance: NA
CDR3aa: CASSTPAEETQYF
CDR3nt: TGTGCCAGTAGTACGCCCGCGGAAGAGACCCAGTACTTC

v_gene: TRBV7-6
j_gene: TRBJ2-4
d_gene: NA
abundance: NA
CDR3aa: CASSGLYVPGTMAKNIQYF
CDR3nt: TGTGCCAGCAGCGGGTTATATGTCCCAGGGACAATGGCCAAAAACATTCAGTACTTC

v_gene: TRBV28
j_gene: TRBJ2-7
d_gene: TRBD2
abundance: NA
CDR3aa: CASCPPTSGGGPEQYF
CDR3nt: TGTGCCAGCTGCCCCCCCACTAGCGGGGGAGGGCCGGAGCAGTACTTC

v_gene: TRBV6-5
j_gene: TRBJ1-4
d_gene: NA
abundance: NA
CDR3aa: CASSPDRGSEKLFF
CDR3nt: TGTGCCAGCAGTCCCGACCGGGGGTCTGAAAAACTGTTTTTT

v_gene: TRBV11-2
j_gene: TRBJ1-2
d_gene: TRBD1
abundance: NA
CDR3aa: CASSFGTGGQYGYTF
CDR3nt: TGTGCCAGCAGCTTTGGCACAGGGGGCCAGTATGGCTACACCTTC

v_gene: TRBV30
j_gene: TRBJ1-1
d_gene: TRBD1
abundance: NA
CDR3aa: CAWSVWGQGSTEAFF
CDR3nt: TGTGCCTGGAGTGTTTGGGGACAGGGGAGCACTGAAGCTTTCTTT

v_gene: TRBV6-1
j_gene: TRBJ2-7
d_gene: TRBD1
abundance: NA
CDR3aa: CASSERDSLYEQYF
CDR3nt: TGTGCCAGCAGTGAACGGGACAGCCTTTACGAGCAGTACTTC

v_gene: TRBV19
j_gene: TRBJ1-5
d_gene: NA
abundance: NA
CDR3aa: CASSIGAVNQPQHF
CDR3nt: TGTGCCAGTAGTATCGGCGCGGTAAATCAGCCCCAGCATTTT

v_gene: TRBV19
j_gene: TRBJ1-1
d_gene: NA
abundance: NA
CDR3aa: CASSNLGGSTEAFF
CDR3nt: TGTGCCAGTAGCAATCTCGGGGGGAGCACTGAAGCTTTCTTT

v_gene: TRBV5-8
j_gene: TRBJ2-1
d_gene: TRBD2
abundance: once
CDR3aa: CASSTLAGWYNEQFF
CDR3nt: TGTGCCAGCAGCACACTAGCGGGATGGTACAATGAGCAGTTCTTC

v_gene: TRBV5-4
j_gene: TRBJ2-3
d_gene: NA
abundance: NA
CDR3aa: CASSSPRLTGRTDTQYF
CDR3nt: TGTGCCAGCAGCTCACCGCGATTGACAGGGAGGACAGATACGCAGTATTTT

v_gene: TRBV7-8
j_gene: TRBJ2-7
d_gene: NA
abundance: NA
CDR3aa: CASGRGLSYEQYF
CDR3nt: TGTGCCAGCGGGAGAGGCCTTTCCTACGAGCAGTACTTC

v_gene: TRBV19
j_gene: TRBJ1-4
d_gene: NA
abundance: NA
CDR3aa: CASSIAGANEKLFF
CDR3nt: TGTGCCAGTAGTATCGCGGGAGCTAATGAAAAACTGTTTTTT

v_gene: TRBV5-1
j_gene: TRBJ1-1
d_gene: NA
abundance: once
CDR3aa: CASSPGDRNEAFF
CDR3nt: TGCGCCAGCAGCCCTGGTGACAGAAATGAAGCTTTCTTT

v_gene: TRBV6-1
j_gene: TRBJ2-3
d_gene: TRBD1
abundance: NA
CDR3aa: CASSAQRTGGSTDTQYF
CDR3nt: TGTGCCAGCAGTGCCCAGAGGACAGGGGGGAGCACAGATACGCAGTATTTT

v_gene: TRBV5-4
j_gene: TRBJ2-2
d_gene: NA
abundance: NA
CDR3aa: CASSSTGINTGELFF
CDR3nt: TGTGCCAGCAGCTCGACGGGAATCAACACCGGGGAGCTGTTTTTT

v_gene: TRBV29-1
j_gene: TRBJ2-1
d_gene: NA
abundance: NA
CDR3aa: CSVDPGWGNEQFF
CDR3nt: TGCAGCGTTGACCCGGGGTGGGGCAATGAGCAGTTCTTC

v_gene: TRBV30
j_gene: TRBJ2-1
d_gene: TRBD2
abundance: NA
CDR3aa: CAWSGGSGRARGEQFF
CDR3nt: TGTGCCTGGAGTGGGGGTAGCGGGAGGGCCAGGGGTGAGCAGTTCTTC

v_gene: TRBV14
j_gene: TRBJ1-1
d_gene: TRBD1
abundance: NA
CDR3aa: CASSPTGGTEAFF
CDR3nt: TGTGCCAGCAGTCCGACAGGGGGCACTGAAGCTTTCTTT

v_gene: TRBV9
j_gene: TRBJ2-2
d_gene: TRBD1
abundance: NA
CDR3aa: CASSTRDRDTGELFF
CDR3nt: TGTGCCAGCAGCACTCGGGACAGAGACACCGGGGAGCTGTTTTTT

v_gene: TRBV19
j_gene: TRBJ1-2
d_gene: NA
abundance: once
CDR3aa: CASSQGLANYGYTF
CDR3nt: TGTGCCAGTAGTCAGGGGTTAGCTAACTATGGCTACACCTTC

v_gene: TRBV12-3/TRBV12-4
j_gene: TRBJ2-7
d_gene: TRBD1
abundance: NA
CDR3aa: CASTATGGYEQYF
CDR3nt: TGTGCCAGCACCGCGACAGGGGGGTACGAGCAGTACTTC

v_gene: TRBV21-1
j_gene: TRBJ1-2
d_gene: NA
abundance: NA
CDR3aa: CASSRQGETTPVYGYTF
CDR3nt: TGTGCCAGCAGCAGACAGGGTGAGACGACTCCGGTATATGGCTACACCTTC

v_gene: TRBV5-4
j_gene: TRBJ1-2
d_gene: NA
abundance: NA
CDR3aa: CASRRGSPTNYGYTF
CDR3nt: TGTGCCAGCAGGAGGGGGTCCCCGACTAACTATGGCTACACCTTC

v_gene: TRBV10-3
j_gene: TRBJ2-7
d_gene: NA
abundance: NA
CDR3aa: CAISESVIGERSYEQYF
CDR3nt: TGTGCCATCAGTGAGTCTGTTATCGGGGAAAGAAGCTACGAGCAGTACTTC

v_gene: TRBV6-6
j_gene: TRBJ1-1
d_gene: TRBD1
abundance: NA
CDR3aa: CASSPWLNRGDSRTEAFF
CDR3nt: TGTGCCAGCAGTCCATGGCTAAACAGGGGCGATAGCAGAACTGAAGCTTTCTTT

v_gene: TRBV4-1
j_gene: TRBJ1-4
d_gene: NA
abundance: few
CDR3aa: CASRPMWGVHATNEKLFF
CDR3nt: TGCGCCAGCAGACCAATGTGGGGGGTCCACGCAACTAATGAAAAACTGTTTTTT

v_gene: TRBV5-4
j_gene: TRBJ1-1
d_gene: TRBD1
abundance: NA
CDR3aa: CASSSDRAYEAFF
CDR3nt: TGTGCCAGCAGCTCGGACAGGGCCTATGAAGCTTTCTTT

v_gene: TRBV28
j_gene: TRBJ1-1
d_gene: TRBD1
abundance: NA
CDR3aa: CASRGGITEAFF
CDR3nt: TGTGCCAGCCGAGGGGGCATCACTGAAGCTTTCTTT